Shown below are 10 T cell receptor beta chains from a single sample sequenced in a study of cytomegalovirus exposure and HLA in healthy donors. PCR involved 60 Vbeta and 13 Jbeta primers. Some clones are missing from TCRdb's copy, which holds only in-frame ones; the method was immunoSEQ multiplex PCR. Seen here are hundreds of thousands of clones, roughly two thirds observed once, and the top ten hold 2% to 2.5%. The sample taken for sequencing was PBMCs. The source is a female donor in good health and CMV-seronegative.

In this sample, this clone turned up a few times. Other DNA sequences within the sample encode an identical CDR3. The chain links TRBV9 to TRBJ1-1; D is perhaps TRBD1 (6 bases). The CDR3 has 13 residues. In germline, CDR1 is SGDLS, CDR2 YYNGEE. V lost 5 bases and J lost 1, with 9 bases in between. The CDR3 region has the DNA TGTGCCAGCAGTCCACAGGGGAACACTGAAGCTTTCTTT. Amino acids: CASSPQGNTEAFF. The full variable domain, completed using reference TRBV9 and TRBJ1-1, is DSGVTQTPKHLITATGQRVTLRCSPRSGDLSVYWYQQSLDQGLQFLIQYYNGEERAKGNILERFSAQQFPDLHSELNLSSLELGDSALYFCASSPQGNTEAFFGQGTRLTVV.

The table lists this clone with a few counts. This sequence joins TRBV28 and TRBJ2-1, with D unresolved. V lost 4 bases, J lost 7 bases, and 11 bases lay in between. Germline V gives CDR1 MDHEN, CDR2 SYDVKM. The CDR3 has 13 residues. DNA of the CDR3: TGTGCCAGCAGTTCTCCCGGTCCGAATGAGCAGTTCTTC. The encoded protein is CASSSPGPNEQFF.

The genes are TRBV28 and TRBJ1-1; 7 positions agree with TRBD1. The CDR3 extends over 14 amino acids. Unmatched junction bases numbered 10, after V lost 8 bases and J lost 4 bases. CDR1 is MDHEN, CDR2 SYDVKM, per germline. The CDR3 DNA reads TGTGCCAGCCATCTGGAGGGGGCGCGCACTGAAGCTTTCTTT. Its protein is CASHLEGARTEAFF.

CDR3 coding DNA: TGCGCCAGCAGTGAGTCTAGTAGCGGCCCCTACGAGCAGTACTTC. It codes for CASSESSSGPYEQYF. The chain has TRBV10-1 and TRBJ2-7; possible D gene TRBD2, 6 bases. V was pared by 0 bases and J by 2 bases, with 11 bases between. CDR1 is WNHNN, CDR2 SYGVQD, per germline (reference sequence). The CDR3 has 15 residues.

This sequence joins TRBV11-3 and TRBJ1-6; TRBD1 might be the D (6 bases). Germline CDR1 and CDR2: SGHNT and YENEEA. V dropped 1 base and J dropped 13 bases, with 11 bases sitting between them. This CDR3 contains 13 residues. CDR3 residues: CASSLVQGSPLHF. The CDR3 DNA reads TGTGCCAGCAGCTTAGTCCAGGGGTCCCCCCTCCACTTT.

The chain is built from TRBV7-9 and TRBJ2-2; the match to TRBD2 covers 14 bases. CDR1 and CDR2 (germline): SEHNR, FQNEAQ (reference sequence). V dropped 5 bases and J dropped 6; count of bases not matched to a gene: 5. The CDR3 spans 16 residues. The CDR3 nucleotides are TGTGCCAGCAGCACCCGACTAGCGGGAGGGTCCGGGGAGCTGTTTTTT. Protein product: CASSTRLAGGSGELFF.

The chain uses TRBV7-7 and TRBJ2-1, with 11 bases matching TRBD2. The CDR3 totals 16 residues. The germline gives CDR1 SSHAT, CDR2 FNYEAQ (reference sequence). Trimming removed 1 base from V and 8 bases from J; junction bases left unmatched: 7. CDR3 in amino acids: CASSLVVAGGQDEQFF. CDR3 sequence (DNA): TGTGCCAGCAGCTTAGTCGTAGCGGGAGGGCAAGATGAGCAGTTCTTC.

This clone has only a few counts. This chain connects TRBV12-2 to TRBJ2-7; the table calls TRBD1, which could not be checked here. TRBV12-2 counts as a pseudogene. The CDR3 spans 15 residues. The CDR3 DNA follows: TGTGCAAGTCGCTCTGGCCGGACAGAAGCCTACGAGCAGTACTTC. Residues: CASRSGRTEAYEQYF.

The chain recombines TRBV10-1 with TRBJ2-7, with TRBD2 matching 8 bases. Germline loops: CDR1 WNHNN, CDR2 SYGVQD (reference sequence). V lost 1 base, J lost 0 bases, and 2 bases stayed unmatched. CDR3 length: 15 amino acids. The CDR3: CASSELAGSSYEQYF. The CDR3 nucleotides are TGCGCCAGCAGTGAGTTAGCGGGGAGCTCCTACGAGCAGTACTTC.

This clone was seen only a few times. The chain joins TRBV6-6 to TRBJ2-7; a weak D match, TRBD2 (6 bases). Germline-derived CDR1 and CDR2 are MNHNY and SVGAGI (reference sequence). The ends were cut back, 7 bases at V and 1 base at J, with 11 bases in the middle. There are 13 residues in the CDR3. The CDR3: CASTVAESYEQYF. CDR3 coding DNA: TGTGCCAGCACGGTAGCGGAGTCCTACGAGCAGTACTTC.